The 9 T cell receptor beta chains listed next were all sequenced from one sample in a study of radiotherapy plus CTLA-4 blockade in lung cancer. Clones were read by immunoSEQ multiplex PCR, and TCRdb kept only the in-frame ones, dropping some. The sample includes roughly 85,000 clones, about 88% seen only once; the top ten take approximately 16%. The specimen comprised peripheral blood, sampled from a patient treated with radiotherapy plus ipilimumab. The receptors were gathered from a human donor with non-small cell lung cancer that progressed on radiotherapy plus ipilimumab.

J is TRBJ2-7 and V is TRBV7-9, with TRBD2 as a possible D gene (5 bases). Germline V gene data show CDR1 as SEHNR and CDR2 as FQNEAQ (reference sequence). The CDR3 runs to 14 residues. The V and J ends lost 5 bases and 0 bases respectively, with 11 bases between them. The DNA for the CDR3 is TGTGCCAGCAGCCCACGCAGCGGCTCCTACGAGCAGTACTTC. The encoded protein is CASSPRSGSYEQYF.

The chain couples TRBV30 to TRBJ1-5, with 7 nucleotides matching TRBD1. This CDR3 has 14 residues. Germline V gene lookup returns CDR1 GTSNPN and CDR2 SVGIG (reference sequence). With 3 bases clipped from V and 1 base from J, the junction kept 3 bases outside the gene matches. CDR3 DNA: TGTGCCTGGAGCGGGACAGCCAGCAATCAGCCCCAGCATTTT. Amino acids: CAWSGTASNQPQHF. The full variable domain, with the rest looked up from reference TRBV30 and TRBJ1-5, is SQTIHQWPATLVQPVGSPLSLECTVEGTSNPNLYWYRQAAGRGLQLLFYSVGIGQISSEVPQNLSASRPQDRQFILSSKKLLLSDSGFYLCAWSGTASNQPQHFGDGTRLSIL.

The chain is built from TRBV7-9 and TRBJ1-3; a possible D gene is TRBD1 (6 bases). Germline CDR1 is SEHNR and CDR2 is FQNEAQ (reference sequence). CDR3 size: 14 residues. Trimming stripped 6 bases from V and 4 bases from J, with 13 bases between. Here the CDR3 DNA reads TGTGCCAGCAGGCCGGGGGCGTCCGGAAACACCATATATTTT. It translates to CASRPGASGNTIYF.

V gene TRBV7-9 combines with J gene TRBJ2-7, with a weak D call TRBD1 (6 bases). V was pared by 7 bases and J by 2 bases, with 12 bases between. The CDR3 is made up of 13 amino acids. Germline V gene lookup returns CDR1 SEHNR and CDR2 FQNEAQ (reference sequence). DNA for the CDR3: TGTGCCAGCACGATGGACAGTACCTACGAGCAGTACTTC. This gives the protein CASTMDSTYEQYF.

This clone was observed a few times. The chain couples TRBV28 to TRBJ1-3, with D uncertain. This CDR3 has 10 residues. Germline CDR1 and CDR2: MDHEN and SYDVKM. The V end lost 5 bases, the J end lost 4 bases, and 0 bases lay between the germline ends. DNA for the CDR3: TGTGCCAGCAGTGGAAACACCATATATTTT. Encoded protein: CASSGNTIYF. Supplemented by reference TRBV28 and TRBJ1-3, the full variable domain reads DVKVTQSSRYLVKRTGEKVFLECVQDMDHENMFWYRQDPGLGLRLIYFSYDVKMKEKGDIPEGYSVSREKKERFSLILESASTNQTSMYLCASSGNTIYFGEGSWLTVV.

This chain uses TRBV9 with TRBJ2-2; D is ambiguous. V was clipped by 1 base and J by 1 base, with 5 bases between them. Germline-derived CDR1 and CDR2 are SGDLS and YYNGEE. This CDR3 has 14 residues. The CDR3 bases are TGTGCCAGCAGCGTATCCCAGAACACCGGGGAGCTGTTTTTT. Protein sequence: CASSVSQNTGELFF.

The chain recombines TRBV6-6 with TRBJ2-2, with no clear D. With 7 bases removed from V and 6 bases from J, the gap between germline ends came to 12 bases. The CDR3 spans 13 residues. Germline-derived CDR1 and CDR2 are MNHNY and SVGAGI (reference sequence). This CDR3 is CASTMRAPGELFF. DNA of the CDR3: TGTGCCAGCACGATGAGAGCTCCCGGGGAGCTGTTTTTT.

This chain links TRBV6-5 with TRBJ1-3; D gene ambiguous. The germline V and J ends were trimmed by 6 bases and 3 bases, with 12 bases remaining between them. CDR1 is MNHEY and CDR2 is SVGAGI in the germline V gene. The CDR3 covers 14 residues. CDR3 nucleotides: TGTGCCAGCAGGGTGTCCAAGAATGGAAACACCATATATTTT. The encoded protein is CASRVSKNGNTIYF.

The chain recombines TRBV11-2 with TRBJ2-3; the D gene is possibly TRBD2 (7 bases). CDR3 size: 15 residues. Trimming took off 7 bases at V and 6 bases at J, with 20 bases between the two ends. From germline, CDR1 is SGHAT and CDR2 FQNNGV. The CDR3 DNA sequence: TGTGCCAGCACCCTAGGGGGGAGGGCCGTTGATACGCAGTATTTT. Amino acid sequence: CASTLGGRAVDTQYF.